What follows are 10 T cell receptor beta chains derived from one specimen sequenced in a study of shared clonotypes between healthy human individuals. The table came from immunoSEQ multiplex PCR; TCRdb's copy has only in-frame clones and leaves some out. Of 1,500,000 or so clones listed, approximately 98.5% are singletons. Sequencing was done on a sample of naive CD4+ T cells sorted from blood. The subset denotes: CD45RA+ positively selected. Source of these receptors: a man aged 25 to 40 in good health.

Comment on this clone: Other DNA sequences of this sample code for an identical CDR3. The chain links TRBV19 to TRBJ2-7; the D is unclear. Germline CDR1 reads LNHDA; CDR2 reads SQIVND (reference sequence). The V end was cut by 2 bases, the J end by 0 bases, with 5 bases between. The length of the CDR3 is 13 residues. The CDR3 reads CASSISSSYEQYF. CDR3 bases: TGTGCCAGTAGTATATCCAGCTCCTACGAGCAGTACTTC.

The CDR3 coding sequence is TGTGCCAGCAGCTTAGAGCCCGGGGGGACCCAGTACTTC. This gives the protein CASSLEPGGTQYF. The J gene is TRBJ2-5, the V gene TRBV11-2, with D tentatively TRBD2 (6 bases). V lost 0 bases and J lost 7, with 9 bases in between. Looked up from germline, CDR1 is SGHAT and CDR2 is FQNNGV. The CDR3 has 13 residues.

The gene calls are TRBV6-1 and TRBJ2-1; no firm D call. The germline V gene encodes CDR1 MNHNS and CDR2 SASEGT. The CDR3 spans 12 residues. Trimming took 6 bases from V and 4 from J, leaving 7 bases between them. CDR3 coding DNA: TGTGCCAGCAGCCCGATATACAATGAGCAGTTCTTC. Its translation: CASSPIYNEQFF.

As for this clone: Other DNA sequences in the sample encode the same CDR3. The chain links TRBV7-9 to TRBJ2-7, with 7 bases aligning to TRBD2. In germline, CDR1 is SEHNR, CDR2 FQNEAQ (reference sequence). Trimming cost V 1 base and J 0 bases; bases outside gene matches: 0. The CDR3 is 14 amino acids. The CDR3 loop is CASSLVAGSYEQYF. The CDR3 DNA sequence: TGTGCCAGCAGCTTAGTAGCGGGCTCCTACGAGCAGTACTTC.

This clone came up once. This rearrangement joins TRBV28 to TRBJ2-3; the D gene could be TRBD1 or TRBD2 (7 bases each). The CDR3 has 15 amino acids. CDR1 and CDR2 from the germline V gene are MDHEN and SYDVKM. Trimming cost V 7 bases and J 2 bases, with 16 bases left between them. Here the CDR3 reads CASTRQGLPTDTQYF. CDR3 bases: TGTGCCAGCACGAGACAGGGACTACCCACAGATACGCAGTATTTT.

The chain joins TRBV28 to TRBJ2-1, with D perhaps TRBD2 (5 bases). The V gene's germline CDR1 is MDHEN and CDR2 SYDVKM. The CDR3 consists of 14 residues. Between the trimmed V and J ends, which lost 10 bases and 10 bases, there was a span of 23 bases. The CDR3 bases are TGTGCCATCGCAGAACCTACTAGGACGCTGGAGCAGTTCTTC. The encoded protein is CAIAEPTRTLEQFF.

V and J are TRBV27 and TRBJ2-3; 11 nucleotides match TRBD2. The CDR3 covers 15 residues. V lost 6 bases, J lost 5 bases, and 7 bases stayed unmatched. Germline V CDR1 and CDR2: MNHEY, SMNVEV (reference sequence). For the CDR3, the DNA is TGTGCCAGCAGCTCAGTCGGGACTAGCGGAGATACGCAGTATTTT. Encoded protein: CASSSVGTSGDTQYF.

The chain combines TRBV6-4 with TRBJ2-6; D assignment may be TRBD1 or TRBD2 (5 bases each). Germline assignment: CDR1 MRHNA and CDR2 SNTAGT. This CDR3 comprises 14 residues. Trimming cost V 4 bases and J 2 bases, with 6 bases left between them. The CDR3 DNA reads as TGTGCCAGCAGTGGAGGGGCTGGGGCCAACGTCCTGACTTTC. Translation gives CASSGGAGANVLTF.

The gene calls are TRBV4-1 and TRBJ1-5; no definite D call. CDR1 and CDR2 (germline): MGHRA, YSYEKL. V lost 1 base, J lost 3 bases, and 4 bases lay in between. The CDR3 covers 13 residues. As DNA, the CDR3 is TGCGCCAGCAGCCAAGTGATCAATCAGCCCCAGCATTTT. Its protein product is CASSQVINQPQHF.

DNA of the CDR3: TGCGCCAGCAGCTTGCGGGGGAGCGGCAGGGCAATCCACTATGGCTACACCTTC. Translation: CASSLRGSGRAIHYGYTF. This chain links TRBV5-1 with TRBJ1-2; D is perhaps TRBD1 (5 bases). From germline, CDR1 is SGHRS and CDR2 YFSETQ. Trimming shortened V by 1 base and J by 3 bases, and 22 bases separated the two germline ends. CDR3 size: 18 residues. Drawing the rest from reference TRBV5-1 and TRBJ1-2, the complete variable domain is KAGVTQTPRYLIKTRGQQVTLSCSPISGHRSVSWYQQTPGQGLQFLFEYFSETQRNKGNFPGRFSGRQFSNSRSEMNVSTLELGDSALYLCASSLRGSGRAIHYGYTFGSGTRLTVV.